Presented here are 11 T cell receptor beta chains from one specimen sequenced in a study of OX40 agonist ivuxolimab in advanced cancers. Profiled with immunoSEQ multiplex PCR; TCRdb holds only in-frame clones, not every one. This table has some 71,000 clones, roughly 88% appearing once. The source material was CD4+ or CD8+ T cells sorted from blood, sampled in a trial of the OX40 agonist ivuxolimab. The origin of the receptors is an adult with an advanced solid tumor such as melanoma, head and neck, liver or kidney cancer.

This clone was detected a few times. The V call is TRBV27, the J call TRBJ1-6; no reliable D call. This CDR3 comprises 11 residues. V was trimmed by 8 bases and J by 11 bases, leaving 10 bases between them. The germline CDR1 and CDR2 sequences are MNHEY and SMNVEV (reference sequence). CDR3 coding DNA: TGTGCCAGCTTCCCGGTTCCACCCCTCCACTTT. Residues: CASFPVPPLHF.

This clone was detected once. DNA of the CDR3: TGTGCCAGCAGTGACCAGGGGCGATCCTACGAGCAGTACTTC. Translating it yields CASSDQGRSYEQYF. V usage is TRBV2 and J usage is TRBJ2-7, with TRBD1 as a possible D gene (6 bases). Germline V gene sequence: CDR1 SNHLY, CDR2 FYNNEI. The germline V and J ends were trimmed by 3 bases and 1 base, with 10 bases remaining between them. The length of the CDR3 is 14 residues.

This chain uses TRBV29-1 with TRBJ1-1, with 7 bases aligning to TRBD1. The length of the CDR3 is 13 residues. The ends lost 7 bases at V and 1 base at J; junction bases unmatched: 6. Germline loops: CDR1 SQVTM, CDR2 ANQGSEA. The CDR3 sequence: CSAGRTGNTEAFF. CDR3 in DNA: TGCAGCGCTGGTAGGACAGGGAACACTGAAGCTTTCTTT.

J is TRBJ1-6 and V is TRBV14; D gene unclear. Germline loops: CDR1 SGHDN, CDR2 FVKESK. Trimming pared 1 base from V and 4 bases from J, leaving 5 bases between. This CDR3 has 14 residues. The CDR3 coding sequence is TGTGCCAGCAGCCAAGGGCAATATAATTCACCCCTCCACTTT. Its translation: CASSQGQYNSPLHF.

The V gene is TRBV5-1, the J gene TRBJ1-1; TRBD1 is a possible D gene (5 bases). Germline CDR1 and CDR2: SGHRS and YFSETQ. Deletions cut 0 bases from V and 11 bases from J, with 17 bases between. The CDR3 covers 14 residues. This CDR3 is CASSLAGDRPRAFF. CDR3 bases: TGCGCCAGCAGCTTGGCGGGGGACCGGCCCCGGGCTTTCTTT.

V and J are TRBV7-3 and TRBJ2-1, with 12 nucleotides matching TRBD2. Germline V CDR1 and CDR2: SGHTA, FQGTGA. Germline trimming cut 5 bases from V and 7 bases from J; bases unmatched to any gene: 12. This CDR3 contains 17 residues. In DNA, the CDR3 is TGTGCCAGCAGCGATCCTAGCGGGGGGGCCGGCTTGAATGAGCAGTTCTTC. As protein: CASSDPSGGAGLNEQFF.

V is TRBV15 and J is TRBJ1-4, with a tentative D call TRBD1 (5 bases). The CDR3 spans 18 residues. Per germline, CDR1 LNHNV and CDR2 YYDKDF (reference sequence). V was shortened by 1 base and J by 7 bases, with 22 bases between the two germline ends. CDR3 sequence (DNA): TGTGCCACCAGCAGAGGGGGACGGATAACACATACGAGTGAAAAACTGTTTTTT. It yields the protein CATSRGGRITHTSEKLFF.

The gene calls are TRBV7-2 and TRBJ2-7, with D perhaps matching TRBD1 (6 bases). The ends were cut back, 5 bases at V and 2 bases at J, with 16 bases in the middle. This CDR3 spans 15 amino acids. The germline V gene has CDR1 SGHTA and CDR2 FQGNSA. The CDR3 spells CASSEQRGFTYEQYF. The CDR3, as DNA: TGTGCCAGCAGCGAGCAGAGGGGGTTCACCTACGAGCAGTACTTC. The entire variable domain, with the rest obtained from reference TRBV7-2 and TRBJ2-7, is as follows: GAGVSQSPSNKVTEKGKDVELRCDPISGHTALYWYRQSLGQGLEFLIYFQGNSAPDKSGLPSDRFSAERTGGSVSTLTIQRTQQEDSAVYLCASSEQRGFTYEQYFGPGTRLTVT.

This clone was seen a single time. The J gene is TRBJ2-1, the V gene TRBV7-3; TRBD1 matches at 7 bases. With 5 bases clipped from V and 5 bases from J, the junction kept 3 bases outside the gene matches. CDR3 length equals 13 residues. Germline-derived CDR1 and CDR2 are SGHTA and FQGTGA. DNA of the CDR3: TGTGCCAGCAGCCTTGACAGGGACAATGAGCAGTTCTTC. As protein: CASSLDRDNEQFF.

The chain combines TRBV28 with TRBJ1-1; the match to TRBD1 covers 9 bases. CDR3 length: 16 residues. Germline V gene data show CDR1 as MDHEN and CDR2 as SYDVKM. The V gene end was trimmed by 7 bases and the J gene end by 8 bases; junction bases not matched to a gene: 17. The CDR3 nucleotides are TGTGCCAGCACCCCCACCCCAGGGACAGGGTATGGCGAAGCTTTCTTT. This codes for CASTPTPGTGYGEAFF.

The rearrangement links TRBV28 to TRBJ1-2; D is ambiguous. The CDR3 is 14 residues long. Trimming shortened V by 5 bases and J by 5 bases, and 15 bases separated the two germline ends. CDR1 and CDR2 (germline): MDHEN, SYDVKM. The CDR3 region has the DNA TGTGCCAGCAGTCCCTCCGGCAGTACATATGGCTACACCTTC. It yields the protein CASSPSGSTYGYTF.